This TCR beta chain was captured in a study of monozygotic twins with inflammatory bowel disease. On this clonotype itself: Its antigen is still unknown.

Using the 5' RACE reads, TCRdb records one entry per CDR3 protein without DNA. The listing contains about 110,000 distinct CDR3 sequences. Study-wide results and limits: Inverse Simpson values showed less TCRbeta diversity in IBD patients than in their healthy co-twins. The analysis did not separate different T cell subtypes. Relative clonotype sharing with others was diminished in IBD patients versus healthy twins, particularly with disease activity.

The CDR3 has 15 residues. Per germline, CDR1 SGHDN and CDR2 FVKESK. What was sequenced was blood. The chain is built from TRBV14 and TRBJ2-1; TCRdb lists TRBD2, though no DNA is available to test this call. This receptor was obtained from a human donor with ulcerative colitis or Crohn's disease, or a healthy co-twin of an affected twin (not recorded which). The CDR3 protein is CASSGPGGHYNEQFF.